This T cell receptor beta chain stems from a study of cytomegalovirus exposure and HLA in healthy donors. Study context: In a later analysis, it was reported that the 110 or so validation repertoires had been produced on the same platform as the roughly 700 repertoires belonging to the first cohort. Study-wide findings and caveats: Among the CMV-associated chains, a few were confirmed in vitro as specific for CMV antigens. The study flagged some 170 TCR beta chains as cytomegalovirus-associated.

This table comes from immunoSEQ multiplex PCR, and its TCRdb copy is limited to in-frame clones, with some not included. The data contain some 240,000 clones, around 86% of them seen just once; the ten biggest clones take up roughly 2%. In the case of this clone: Antigen specificity is unknown. This sample includes further DNA sequences coding for the same CDR3.

Per the germline V gene, CDR1 is MDHEN and CDR2 is SYDVKM. The CDR3 has 12 amino acids. The ends were cut back, 2 bases at V and 4 bases at J, with 6 bases in the middle. Among the roughly 110 subjects of the validation cohort, separate from the approximately 700-subject first cohort, were the donors. Sequencing was done on a sample of PBMCs. The J gene is TRBJ2-7, the V gene TRBV28; D possibly corresponds to TRBD2 (5 bases). The source of this sequence is a woman aged 18 to 35 in good health and CMV-seropositive. The CDR3 DNA sequence: TGTGCCAGCAGTTTAGGCGGGTACGAGCAGTACTTC. This sequence encodes CASSLGGYEQYF.